This T cell receptor beta chain derives from a study of shared clonotypes between healthy human individuals. Points from the study as a whole: Naive subsets typically showed greater estimated richness than memory subsets. Blood was the only sampled material, and tissue repertoires likely differ.

CDR3 length: 15 residues. CDR1 and CDR2 (germline): MDHEN, SYDVKM. V was pared by 4 bases and J by 4 bases, with 16 bases between. As to this clone: Its antigen is as yet unknown.

Every subset had its genomic DNA shared out evenly among several immunoSEQ plates. Assay: immunoSEQ multiplex PCR; the TCRdb copy retains only in-frame clones and omits some. The data show some 650,000 clones, with 97% seen just once and about 0.06% held by the top ten. The chain is built from TRBV28 and TRBJ1-2; D is uncertain. The clonotype originates from a woman younger than 45 in good health. The sample was naive CD4+ T cells sorted from blood. This sample's subset: CD45RA+ positively selected. CDR3 in DNA: TGTGCCAGCAGTTCCTATCAGAGACTCCTCTATGGCTACACCTTC. Protein: CASSSYQRLLYGYTF.